The 5 T cell receptor beta chains in this list originate from one sample, sequenced in a study of blood T cell repertoires in COVID-19. TCRdb keeps only in-frame clones here, not all; method: immunoSEQ multiplex PCR. The profile shows some 57,000 clones, over 65% of them singletons. The sequencing input was peripheral blood. The origin of the receptors is a man older than 75 with COVID-19, enrolled during active disease.

The V and J genes are TRBV9 and TRBJ2-1; 10 bases agree with TRBD2. CDR1 and CDR2 (germline): SGDLS, YYNGEE. The V and J ends lost 6 bases and 2 bases, in that order; junction bases with no gene match: 5. The CDR3 loop spans 15 amino acids. CDR3 residues: CASTDSGGPYNEQFF. In DNA, the CDR3 is TGTGCCAGCACCGATAGCGGGGGGCCCTACAATGAGCAGTTCTTC.

The genes are TRBV13 and TRBJ1-1; D is unresolved. CDR1 and CDR2 from the germline V gene are PRHDT and FYEKMQ (reference sequence). CDR3 length: 13 residues. The germline V and J ends were trimmed by 3 bases and 0 bases, with 5 bases remaining between them. CDR3 sequence (DNA): TGTGCCAGCAGCTTGAGGTTGAACACTGAAGCTTTCTTT. Translating gives CASSLRLNTEAFF.

The rearrangement joins TRBV9 to TRBJ2-1; 13 positions agree with TRBD2. The CDR3 sequence is 24 residues long. Germline V gene lookup returns CDR1 SGDLS and CDR2 YYNGEE. V lost 0 bases and J lost 2; bases outside the gene matches: 23. The CDR3 sequence: CASSVVVLVVEGLAGLFPYNEQFF. CDR3 DNA: TGTGCCAGCAGCGTAGTGGTCTTAGTTGTAGAGGGACTAGCGGGACTTTTCCCCTACAATGAGCAGTTCTTC.

The sample holds one count of this clone. The chain couples TRBV29-1 to TRBJ1-1, with 7 bases lining up with TRBD1. The CDR3 runs to 13 residues. CDR1 SQVTM and CDR2 ANQGSEA come from the germline V gene. V dropped 6 bases and J dropped 1; count of bases not matched to a gene: 5. CDR3 amino acids: CSVLRGTNTEAFF. The CDR3 coding sequence is TGCAGCGTACTCAGGGGGACGAACACTGAAGCTTTCTTT.

This rearrangement joins TRBV6-5 to TRBJ1-1; D gene uncertain. The CDR3 has 13 residues. Germline assignment: CDR1 MNHEY and CDR2 SVGAGI. Trimming took 5 bases from V and 4 from J, leaving 11 bases between them. The CDR3 DNA reads TGTGCCAGCAGTCCCCCCGGGTCCACTGAAGCTTTCTTT. Translation: CASSPPGSTEAFF.